This section outlines one T cell receptor beta chain sequence together with its context. CDR3 size: 16 residues. CDR1 is LGHNA and CDR2 is YNFKEQ in the germline V gene. The V end was cut by 4 bases, the J end by 8 bases, with 20 bases between. Profiled with immunoSEQ multiplex PCR; TCRdb holds only in-frame clones, not every one. The table lists some 240,000 clones, about 80% of them singletons. Participants' own reports of clinical history determined their cohort assignment. This record comes from a study of blood T cell repertoires in COVID-19. Overall study: The analysed material was cDNA or gDNA that came from T cells, B-cell-depleted T cells, or PBMCs.

The gene calls are TRBV4-2 and TRBJ1-4, with D maybe TRBD1 (6 bases). The sample consisted of PBMCs or T cells enriched from blood (not recorded which). This sequence originates from a man aged 45-60 years who had recovered from COVID-19. The CDR3 DNA reads as TGTGCCAGCAGCCGGTCCTCCAGGGGTTTAGAAGAAAAACTGTTTTTT. Its protein is CASSRSSRGLEEKLFF.